The entry that follows covers one T cell receptor (beta chain) sequence. Its binding antigen is unknown. Nothing much larger sits one base from this clone, and base qualities are not available. The sample comes from a study of cytomegalovirus exposure and HLA in healthy donors (TCRdb year 2017). Context from the whole study: An earlier analysis of some 550 of the donors reported approximately 290 Gb of sequence data and around 110 million unique TCR beta sequences from 150 million to 200 million T cells. Alongside the repertoire data, information on donor age, sex, ethnicity and CMV serostatus was compiled. A later analysis re-examined previously published TCR beta repertoires from over 500 donors and added high-resolution HLA genotyping to investigate patterns of TCR occurrence. Because of strong linkage in the cohort, five DR-DQ haplotypes were treated as single units for association and clustering. The study aimed to test whether signatures of past pathogen exposure could be identified by cataloging public T cell receptors. To predict cytomegalovirus infection status, the study combined high-throughput TCR immunosequencing, statistical association of individual TCRs with disease status, and machine learning. Genome-wide SNP genotypes for about 65% of the roughly 670 donors were used in a later genetic analysis, which treated that subset as a discovery cohort. The study profiled the T cell repertoires of 500 to 800 subjects by immunosequencing and related them to cytomegalovirus serostatus. Every discovery cohort repertoire had been produced on one sequencing platform. Rather than drawing on any new phenotypic data, the later analysis identified candidate immune exposures from TCR beta sequences and the way those sequences occurred across donors. Typing coverage differed by locus: A, B, C, DRB1 and DQB1 were typed in about 629-640 donors, DQA1 in 522, DPA1 in around 610, and DPB1 in about 450. On average, around 230,000 unique TCR beta nucleotide sequences were sequenced per donor among 398 genotyped donors of the cohort, with around 19% of those sequences being non-productive. An early release covering about 600 HLA-typed donors comprised about 300 gigabases of sequencing data and some 79 million unique TCR sequences. Among the roughly 390 genotyped donors, approximately 82% belonged to the genetic ancestry cluster associated with self-reported Caucasian donors. Along with the roughly 700-subject first cohort, a separate validation cohort of over a hundred different subjects was used. Both class I and class II loci were covered by HLA typing, at four-digit resolution. To decide whether each TCR beta V gene segment behaved as functional or pseudogenic, an earlier analysis of approximately 590 of the donors relied on high-throughput TCR beta sequencing. General findings and caveats noted by the study authors: Because counts were too low, seventeen rarely observed V segments, including chromosome 9 orphons, were excluded from the earlier analysis of under 650 of the donors. Specific HLA alleles were associated with 15,000 to 20,000 TCR beta sequences at a false discovery rate of 0.05 in a later analysis. A later analysis found that TCR association rates varied across HLA loci, with DRB1 alleles showing the most associated TCRs and HLA-C alleles the fewest. A few of the identified cytomegalovirus-associated TCR beta chains were confirmed in vitro to be specific for cytomegalovirus antigens. In an earlier analysis of under 600 of the donors, most TCR beta V segments were observed in productive rearrangements about 90% or about 30% of the time, broadly matching IMGT annotations. A later analysis found that most CMV-associated TCR beta chains appeared HLA-restricted, with HLA associations seemingly driven largely by CMV exposure. Most TCR sequences were seen in very few donors, while some public TCRs were found in many individuals. The authors suggested that the approach could potentially be generalized to other disease states and immunological phenotypes. The cohort was sequenced for TCR beta chains only, and without alpha or paired-chain data the features that could be detected were limited. Because the 87-base-pair reads could not distinguish some IMGT-functional V segments, including TRBV6-2 and TRBV6-3, those segments were excluded. V-gene and J-gene trimming of TCR beta chains was associated with a missense DCLRE1C variant in a later genetic analysis, and the association was replicated in an independent cohort. Because HLA typing was unavailable for some donors at each locus, only the typed subset was used in association tests. In both the original and validation cohorts, the classifier was reported to diagnose cytomegalovirus status with high specificity and sensitivity. The only immune exposure information available for the cohort was CMV serostatus. Compared with the 666-donor mean, donors in an Asian-associated ancestry cluster had fewer N-insertions in productive TCRs, according to a later genetic analysis. A cluster of highly shared sequence variants was judged likely to represent a technical artifact of the sequencing pipeline. A further reported finding was that TCR beta sequences accurately predicted the HLA-A and HLA-B alleles for most subjects in the first cohort. Strong co-occurrence of HLA alleles, especially DR and DQ, made assigning TCR associations to individual alleles difficult. In a later analysis, HLA-associated TCR beta chains were found to be more clonally expanded and to have lower generation probabilities than equally common non-associated chains. Roughly uniform sequencing depth across donors was assumed in presence/absence analyses, although this assumption may not hold. According to a later analysis, parvovirus B19, influenza, CMV and Epstein-Barr virus appeared linked to several top co-occurrence clusters. Linkage disequilibrium might explain the correlated functional status among segregating V segments, but an unknown experimental factor could not be excluded. In the study, 164 TCR beta chains were listed as associated with cytomegalovirus.

The germline V gene yields SGHVS for CDR1 and FQNEAQ for CDR2. The CDR3 numbers 18 residues from cysteine through phenylalanine. The only DNA kept is the CDR3, 54 bases in frame from the first base. Trimming takes 1 base off V and 7 bases off J; junction bases not matched to a gene: 14. The method behind the library was the immunoSEQ multiplex PCR assay. A mixture of 60 forward primers for TCR Vbeta segments and 13 reverse primers for TCR Jbeta segments was used in the multiplex PCR. The CDR3 region of rearranged TCR beta genes was amplified from genomic DNA by a multiplex PCR assay. The amplified TCR beta libraries were sequenced on the Illumina HiSeq System as 87-base-pair reads. The source study handled its data this way. A later analysis counted approximately 84 million unique TCR beta chains across the 650 to 800 repertoires, and around 9.9 million of these chains were shared by at least two donors. A nearest-neighbor algorithm error-corrected the raw reads and collapsed the reads into unique sequences, merging closely related sequences to remove PCR and sequencing errors. CDR3 sequences were aligned to IMGT reference sequences to assign V, D and J gene segments. Each retained sequence needed at least a six-nucleotide match to both a V gene segment and a J gene segment. Rearrangements were called productive when the CDR3 lacked stop codons and stayed in frame with V and J; all others were non-productive. Following IMGT convention, CDR3 was defined as the stretch from the second conserved V-encoded cysteine to the conserved J-encoded phenylalanine. The earlier analysis of a few hundred of the donors excluded any sequence lacking an unambiguous match to a single V gene segment. An earlier analysis of a few hundred of the donors called V segments functional above 56.7% productive rearrangements and segregating when the between-donor standard deviation exceeded 5%. To diagnose cytomegalovirus status from the catalog of TCR beta chain sequences, a statistical classification framework was built. V and J gene assignment, in a later analysis, came from comparing TCR nucleotide sequences with IMGT/GENE-DB human TR gene sequences. The TCRdist pipeline was used in a later analysis to assign CDR3 sequences and most-parsimonious VDJ recombination scenarios. In a later analysis, each TCR beta chain was defined by its CDR3 amino acid sequence together with its V-gene family, and reads lacking a unique V-gene family were excluded. A later analysis removed 450 to 600 highly shared, low-generation-probability nucleotide sequences to deal with suspected cross-contamination and a sequencing artifact. A later analysis calculated a clonal expansion index for each public chain from normalized within-repertoire ranks of inferred template counts. Generation probabilities in a later analysis came from a VDJ recombination model fitted to out-of-frame rearrangements, and those results were checked against IGoR. Hypergeometric tests were used in a later analysis to score TCR-TCR, TCR-HLA and TCR-CMV co-occurrence, with a repertoire-size bias correction applied to the TCR pairs. False discovery rates were estimated in a later analysis by permuting HLA or CMV assignments 20 times. In a later analysis, co-occurring TCRs were grouped using DBSCAN, and TCRdist sequence similarity was added for clustering within HLA-allele-positive subsets. Repertoires with fewer than 30,000 or more than 120,000 public chains, plus five repertoires with anomalous nucleotide sharing, were excluded from co-occurrence clustering. In its TCRdb copy, this immuneACCESS table keeps in-frame sequences only and misses some clones. Where compared with another copy, unresolved V genes explain less than half of these, and the others have no known cause. D and trimming were read from the DNA, whereas the V and J calls and clone size are those reported in that table. The sample contains about 140,000 clones, around nine tenths of them found a single time. The leading ten clones occupy 4% to 6.5% of the sample.

The cohort was made up of roughly 670 healthy bone marrow donors. At the time of sampling, every cohort member was nominally healthy, though immune exposures that went unrecorded were likely present. The donor tested CMV seronegative, placing the donor among the 350 or so seronegative members of the cohort. A peripheral blood sample was provided by each donor, and peripheral blood mononuclear cells were used for TCR beta sequencing. The Qiagen DNeasy Blood Extraction Kit was used to extract genomic DNA from the blood cell samples. The sequence is built from TRBV7-8 and TRBJ2-4, with 9 junctional bases fitting TRBD2. Sequencing was performed on PBMCs. This TCR was recovered from a woman aged 25 to 39 in good health and CMV-seronegative. The DNA reads as follows: TGTGCCAGCAGCTTAGGCTTATGGCGGGGGGGTGTGTCGAACATTCAGTACTTC. Its coded protein is CASSLGLWRGGVSNIQYF.